The next 21 T cell receptor beta chains were all read from a single sample in a study of T cells expressing NK-cell markers. Using the 5' RACE reads, TCRdb records one entry per CDR3 protein without DNA. This sample's table has roughly 170,000 distinct CDR3 sequences. The sequenced sample was blood T cells: a sorted CD56 or NKG2C T cell subset, CD4+ or CD8+ T cells, or bulk PBMC T cells (not recorded which). The receptors here all came from a woman aged 18-69 years in good health.

V usage is TRBV5-5 and J usage is TRBJ1-1. CDR1 is SGHKS, CDR2 YYEKEE, per germline (reference sequence). CDR3 size: 13 residues. The CDR3 sequence is CASSLASYTEAFF.

This sequence joins TRBV12-3 or TRBV12-4 and TRBJ2-7; as DNA is missing, the TRBD2 call by TCRdb cannot be tested. This CDR3 has 16 residues. The chain's CDR3 is CASSPLLAGGFYEQYF.

The chain employs TRBV30 and TRBJ1-3; TCRdb's D call, TRBD1, is unchecked because there is no DNA. The germline V gene has CDR1 GTSNPN and CDR2 SVGIG (reference sequence). This CDR3 has 14 residues. CDR3 protein: CASLRSRSGNTIYF.

The chain joins TRBV28 to TRBJ2-3; TCRdb proposes TRBD2, but this gene call is untestable without DNA. CDR1 MDHEN and CDR2 SYDVKM come from the germline V gene. CDR3 length: 15 amino acids. CDR3 sequence reads: CASSPSGWGGDTQYF.

The chain is built from TRBV6-5 and TRBJ1-6. The CDR3 runs to 12 residues. Germline-derived CDR1 and CDR2 are MNHEY and SVGAGI. CDR3 sequence: CASGGEYSPLHF.

The chain links TRBV24-1 to TRBJ2-5. The CDR3 loop spans 13 amino acids. Germline V lookup: CDR1 KGHDR, CDR2 SFDVKD. CDR3 loop: CATSDSRQETQYF.

The chain couples TRBV5-1 to TRBJ2-7. Germline V lookup: CDR1 SGHRS, CDR2 YFSETQ. The CDR3 is made up of 12 amino acids. CDR3 loop: CASSFSGYEQYF.

The chain is built from TRBV28 and TRBJ2-1; TCRdb's D gene call, TRBD1, goes unchecked for lack of DNA. The CDR3 contains 17 residues. CDR1 MDHEN and CDR2 SYDVKM come from the germline V gene. CDR3 loop: CASSLSEPGQGYNEQFF.

V is TRBV5-1 and J is TRBJ1-1. CDR3 size: 13 residues. Germline-derived CDR1 and CDR2 are SGHRS and YFSETQ. This CDR3 is CASSRGEGTEAFF.

This chain joins TRBV9 and TRBJ1-4. Germline values: CDR1 SGDLS, CDR2 YYNGEE. The CDR3 spans 17 residues. Here the CDR3 reads CASSVEVGESVEEKLFF.

The chain carries TRBV7-8 and TRBJ2-3; TCRdb calls TRBD1, which cannot be checked without DNA. CDR1 is SGHVS and CDR2 is FQNEAQ in the germline V gene. The CDR3 is made up of 13 amino acids. CDR3 sequence: CASRTGTTDTQYF.

Here the CDR3 reads CASRLRYGYTF. The chain is built from TRBV6-1 and TRBJ1-2. The CDR3 is made up of 11 amino acids. Germline CDR1 MNHNS, CDR2 SASEGT.

The V call is TRBV7-3, the J call TRBJ1-2. From germline, CDR1 is SGHTA and CDR2 FQGTGA. The CDR3 spans 13 residues. CDR3 loop: CASSVGANYGYTF.

This rearrangement joins TRBV20-1 to TRBJ1-6; TCRdb reports TRBD1, a call that lacks DNA to check it against. The CDR3 has 14 amino acids. Germline lookup yields CDR1 DFQATT and CDR2 SNEGSKA (reference sequence). The CDR3 sequence: CSARGGTDNSPLHF.

The chain links TRBV12-3 or TRBV12-4 to TRBJ1-2. The CDR3 spans 19 residues. CDR3 region: CASSFFSRGMGKGPYGYTF.

The V call is TRBV29-1, the J call TRBJ1-1; without DNA, the TCRdb call of TRBD1 cannot be checked. Germline CDR1 and CDR2: SQVTM and ANQGSEA. The CDR3 is 13 residues long. CDR3 sequence: CSVVQGLDTEAFF.

The chain couples TRBV7-2 to TRBJ2-1; absent DNA, TCRdb's TRBD2 call cannot be checked. The germline V gene encodes CDR1 SGHTA and CDR2 FQGNSA. CDR3 length: 19 residues. CDR3 sequence reads: CASSLAGTSGGASYNEQFF.

This chain uses TRBV5-1 with TRBJ2-1; without DNA, the TCRdb call of TRBD1 cannot be checked. The CDR3 is made up of 14 amino acids. Germline CDR1 is SGHRS and CDR2 is YFSETQ. CDR3 loop: CASSSGLMGDEQFF.

The rearrangement joins TRBV7-3 to TRBJ1-4; no DNA is available, so the TRBD1 call from TCRdb remains unchecked. This CDR3 spans 14 amino acids. Germline lookup yields CDR1 SGHTA and CDR2 FQGTGA. The CDR3 spells CASSGTGLNEKLFF.

The rearrangement links TRBV5-1 to TRBJ2-3; there is no DNA to check the TCRdb D call of TRBD1. The V gene's germline CDR1 is SGHRS and CDR2 YFSETQ. This CDR3 spans 13 amino acids. The CDR3 region is CAGSRDSADTQYF.

CDR3 protein: CASSEGTSGREETQYF. The V and J genes are TRBV5-1 and TRBJ2-5; checking the TCRdb D call of TRBD2 is not possible without DNA. Per the germline V gene, CDR1 is SGHRS and CDR2 is YFSETQ. There are 16 residues in the CDR3.